This T cell receptor (beta chain) is drawn from a study of tumor-infiltrating lymphocytes in localized non-small cell lung cancer. For the study at large: Several tumor histologies, both smoking statuses, and some post-neoadjuvant chemotherapy samples were included. Tumor tissue and non-adjacent uninvolved lung came from each patient.

About this clone itself: Its antigen is undetermined.

Points from the study as a whole: Each assay used a separate piece of the same tissue.

Profiled with immunoSEQ multiplex PCR; TCRdb holds only in-frame clones, not every one. Of 15,000 to 20,000 clones in the sample, 65% to 85% were seen once. The sample consisted of uninvolved lung tissue not adjacent to the tumor. This TCR came from a human donor with non-small cell lung cancer.

The DNA of the CDR3 is TGCGCCAGCGCAGCGGGGGCCTACAATGAGCAGTTCTTC. Its translation: CASAAGAYNEQFF. The gene calls are TRBV10-2 and TRBJ2-1; TRBD2 agrees at 8 bases. This CDR3 has 13 residues. Germline lookup yields CDR1 WSHSY and CDR2 SAAADI. The trim removed 8 bases at V and 2 bases at J, leaving 2 bases unmatched.